The clone carrying this TCR beta chain has at least ten counts. What it recognizes is unknown. Trimming removed 3 bases at V and 4 bases at J, with 10 bases between. The CDR3 loop spans 14 amino acids. This sample is part of a study of T cell repertoires in cytomegalovirus infection. Each CDR3 protein gets one entry after TCRdb re-called the reads with MiXCR. Among more than 300,000 distinct CDR3 sequences listed, roughly 36% were seen once. The chain links TRBV12-3 or TRBV12-4 to TRBJ1-3; D might be TRBD1 (6 bases). This clonotype was obtained from a human donor in good health (CMV status not recorded). Some clones in this sample may be carry-over from other donors' samples. The starting material was cultured PBMCs, obtained from culture after CMV antigen stimulation. CDR3 sequence reads: CASSLRTEGNTIYF. CDR3 DNA sequence: TGTGCCAGCAGTTTGAGGACAGAAGGAAACACCATATATTTT.